This TCR beta chain was identified during a study of radiation and T cells in renal cell carcinoma. Turning to this clone: Its target is unknown.

As for time point: blood 4 weeks post-SBRT, at nephrectomy. Indicated treatment: 15 Gy SBRT to primary tumor, nephrectomy 4 weeks later. Radiation-treated patients gave blood at baseline, week 2 and week 4. Germline-derived CDR1 and CDR2 are LNHDA and SQIVND (reference sequence). The ends were cut back, 2 bases at V and 3 bases at J, with 14 bases in the middle. The CDR3 extends over 15 amino acids. Method: immunoSEQ multiplex PCR; TCRdb's copy keeps in-frame clones and lacks some. The table includes about 90,000 clones, around 85% detected once. Study results and caveats: From baseline, blood top tumor clonotypes peaked at 2 weeks post-radiation. Without pretreatment biopsies, baseline tumor clonotype presence was undetermined.

Material: blood, obtained from a patient whose treatment included radiotherapy and nephrectomy. This rearrangement joins TRBV19 to TRBJ2-7, with D possibly TRBD1 on 6 matching bases. The sequence came from a man between 45 and 60 years old with renal cell carcinoma. The CDR3 loop reads CASSIMVTGNYEQYF. The DNA of the CDR3 is TGTGCCAGTAGTATAATGGTCACAGGGAACTACGAGCAGTACTTC.